The rows below give T cell receptor beta chains drawn from one sample of a study of T cell repertoires in aging, cancer and after chemotherapy. One entry per CDR3 protein results from TCRdb running MiXCR on the multiplex PCR reads. In the table there are roughly 15,000 distinct CDR3 sequences, approximately 50% of which are singletons. The sample consisted of blood. The source of these receptors is a human donor in good health. The CDR3 runs from the conserved cysteine through the conserved F or W. The order of the fields is J gene, clone size, D gene, CDR3 length, V gene, CDR3 protein, CDR3 DNA. D genes are given only for firm matches. Clone size appears in some rows only: once, few, many, or a class for an expanded clone.

TRBJ2-3	-	TRBD1	18	TRBV6-2/TRBV6-3	CASSYSETGVVSTDTQYF	TGTGCCAGCAGTTACTCGGAGACAGGGGTAGTGAGTACAGATACACAGTATTTT
TRBJ2-1	-	-	14	TRBV15	CATSRDPTGTQQFF	TGTGCCACCAGCAGGGACCCGACCGGGACACAGCAGTTCTTC
TRBJ2-7	-	-	15	TRBV27	CASSLQGPLPYEQYF	TGTGCCAGCAGTTTACAGGGGCCGCTGCCCTACGAGCAGTACTTC
TRBJ1-2	-	-	16	TRBV27	CASSPPPGTANYGYTF	TGTGCCAGCAGTCCGCCCCCCGGGACGGCGAACTATGGCTACACCTTC
TRBJ2-1	-	TRBD2	18	TRBV4-3	CASSQDLPEAGGRNEQFF	TGCGCCAGCAGCCAAGATCTCCCAGAAGCGGGAGGAAGGAATGAGCAGTTCTTC
TRBJ2-5	-	-	14	TRBV10-3	CAISGGGGRETQYF	TGTGCCATCAGTGGAGGAGGGGGCAGAGAGACCCAGTACTTC
TRBJ2-1	-	-	13	TRBV19	CVSSIRFGDEQFF	TGTGTCAGTAGCATCAGATTTGGGGATGAGCAGTTCTTC
TRBJ1-2	-	TRBD1	14	TRBV13	CASSLDREYYGYTF	TGTGCCAGCAGCCTTGACAGGGAGTACTATGGCTACACCTTC
TRBJ2-5	-	-	14	TRBV19	CASSIQGEGETQYF	TGTGCCAGTAGTATTCAGGGTGAAGGAGAGACCCAGTACTTC
TRBJ2-3	medium-sized	TRBD2	16	TRBV29-1	CSVEVLPGLATDTQYF	TGCAGCGTTGAAGTCCTTCCGGGACTAGCGACAGATACGCAGTATTTT
TRBJ2-7	few	-	14	TRBV6-1	CASSYPARTYEQYF	TGTGCCAGCAGTTACCCCGCTCGAACCTACGAGCAGTACTTC
TRBJ2-3	-	TRBD2	14	TRBV7-9	CASSSAGDADTQYF	TGTGCCAGCAGCTCCGCGGGAGACGCAGATACGCAGTATTTT
TRBJ2-2	few	-	12	TRBV19	CASMVATGELFF	TGTGCCAGTATGGTGGCCACCGGGGAGCTGTTTTTT
TRBJ2-3	-	TRBD2	17	TRBV6-5	CASSFFPGLAGIDTQYF	TGTGCCAGCAGTTTTTTCCCGGGACTAGCGGGGATAGATACGCAGTATTTT
TRBJ2-7	-	-	13	TRBV6-2/TRBV6-3	CASWARGTYEQYF	TGTGCCAGCTGGGCCCGAGGAACCTACGAGCAGTACTTC
TRBJ2-7	-	-	16	TRBV6-5	CASSYSAIDAKYEQYF	TGTGCCAGCAGTTACTCAGCCATCGACGCCAAGTACGAGCAGTACTTC
TRBJ1-2	-	TRBD1	16	TRBV27	CASRRNPGQGGRGYTF	TGTGCCAGCCGCCGAAACCCGGGACAGGGGGGAAGGGGCTACACCTTC
TRBJ2-5	-	-	13	TRBV12-3/TRBV12-4	CASSLVDQETQYF	TGTGCCAGCAGTTTGGTAGATCAAGAGACCCAGTACTTC
TRBJ2-3	-	-	16	TRBV27	CASSISWGAPTDTQYF	TGTGCCAGCAGCATTTCATGGGGGGCGCCCACAGATACGCAGTATTTT
TRBJ2-7	-	TRBD2	15	TRBV7-6	CASSPIAGANYEQYF	TGTGCCAGCAGCCCTATAGCGGGAGCGAACTACGAGCAGTACTTC
TRBJ2-1	-	TRBD2	15	TRBV12-3/TRBV12-4	CASSTTSGIYNEQFF	TGTGCCAGCAGTACTACTAGCGGGATTTACAATGAGCAGTTCTTC
TRBJ1-1	-	-	11	TRBV19	CASSIYTEAFF	TGTGCCAGTAGTATATATACTGAAGCTTTCTTT